This is a list of T cell receptor beta chains from one sample in a study of blood T cell repertoires in COVID-19. Sequencing used immunoSEQ multiplex PCR; TCRdb keeps in-frame clones, though not all of them. The sample includes 55,000 to 75,000 clones, 86% of them seen just once. Source material: peripheral blood. These receptors all stem from a man between 45 and 60 years old with active COVID-19. Both conserved end residues are part of each CDR3. Fields, in order: clone size, V gene, J gene, D gene, CDR3 protein, CDR3 DNA. D genes are given only for firm matches. Clone size is stated in some rows and not others, as once, few, many or a class when expanded.

clone_size: -; v_call: TRBV7-2; j_call: TRBJ1-2; d_call: -; cdr3_aa: CASSTTQELGYTF; cdr3_nt: TGTGCCAGCAGCACCACACAGGAGCTAGGCTACACCTTC
clone_size: -; v_call: TRBV7-8; j_call: TRBJ2-1; d_call: -; cdr3_aa: CASSLPGAGNNEQFF; cdr3_nt: TGTGCCAGCAGCTTACCTGGGGCAGGGAACAATGAGCAGTTCTTC
clone_size: -; v_call: TRBV5-1; j_call: TRBJ2-2; d_call: TRBD2; cdr3_aa: CASSHPGTSGGNTGELFF; cdr3_nt: TGCGCCAGCAGCCATCCCGGGACTAGCGGGGGGAACACCGGGGAGCTGTTTTTT
clone_size: -; v_call: TRBV12-3/TRBV12-4; j_call: TRBJ2-2; d_call: -; cdr3_aa: CASSLVGIGELFF; cdr3_nt: TGTGCCAGCAGTTTAGTGGGCATCGGGGAGCTGTTTTTT
clone_size: -; v_call: TRBV5-1; j_call: TRBJ2-5; d_call: TRBD1; cdr3_aa: CASSLAVGGDTGQETQYF; cdr3_nt: TGCGCCAGCAGCTTGGCCGTAGGGGGCGACACGGGGCAAGAGACCCAGTACTTC
clone_size: -; v_call: TRBV19; j_call: TRBJ2-1; d_call: TRBD1; cdr3_aa: CASSIWDRYNEQFF; cdr3_nt: TGTGCCAGTAGTATATGGGACAGATACAATGAGCAGTTCTTC
clone_size: -; v_call: TRBV18; j_call: TRBJ1-5; d_call: TRBD1; cdr3_aa: CASSLGQDNQPQHF; cdr3_nt: TGTGCCAGCTCACTCGGACAGGACAATCAGCCCCAGCATTTT
clone_size: -; v_call: TRBV11-3; j_call: TRBJ2-1; d_call: TRBD2; cdr3_aa: CASSLLRTSGGHNEQFF; cdr3_nt: TGTGCCAGCAGCTTACTTCGGACTAGCGGGGGCCACAATGAGCAGTTCTTC
clone_size: once; v_call: TRBV6-2/TRBV6-3; j_call: TRBJ2-2; d_call: TRBD2; cdr3_aa: CASSRLAGGLDTGELFF; cdr3_nt: TGTGCCAGCAGCCGACTAGCGGGGGGCCTGGACACCGGGGAGCTGTTTTTT
clone_size: -; v_call: TRBV7-3; j_call: TRBJ2-1; d_call: -; cdr3_aa: CASSPFAGGMAYNEQFF; cdr3_nt: TGTGCCAGCAGCCCCTTCGCTGGGGGCATGGCCTACAATGAGCAGTTCTTC
clone_size: -; v_call: TRBV6-5; j_call: TRBJ2-7; d_call: -; cdr3_aa: CASSRFGGPYEQYF; cdr3_nt: TGTGCCAGCAGTCGCTTCGGAGGGCCCTACGAGCAGTACTTC
clone_size: -; v_call: TRBV9; j_call: TRBJ1-1; d_call: -; cdr3_aa: CASSVAGEVTEAFF; cdr3_nt: TGTGCCAGCAGCGTAGCTGGTGAGGTCACTGAAGCTTTCTTT
clone_size: many; v_call: TRBV5-4; j_call: TRBJ1-2; d_call: TRBD1; cdr3_aa: CASSKPGQGKGYTF; cdr3_nt: TGTGCCAGCAGCAAACCGGGACAGGGGAAGGGCTACACCTTC
clone_size: -; v_call: TRBV29-1; j_call: TRBJ2-3; d_call: -; cdr3_aa: CSVDTTSTDTQYF; cdr3_nt: TGCAGCGTGGACACTACTAGCACAGATACGCAGTATTTT
clone_size: -; v_call: TRBV5-6; j_call: TRBJ1-1; d_call: TRBD1; cdr3_aa: CASSLVDRGSTEAFF; cdr3_nt: TGTGCCAGCAGCTTGGTCGACAGGGGAAGCACTGAAGCTTTCTTT
clone_size: -; v_call: TRBV4-1; j_call: TRBJ2-2; d_call: TRBD2; cdr3_aa: CASSHGLAGLIERVAGELFF; cdr3_nt: TGCGCCAGCAGCCATGGTCTAGCGGGGCTGATAGAGAGAGTGGCCGGGGAGCTGTTTTTT
clone_size: -; v_call: TRBV18; j_call: TRBJ1-2; d_call: -; cdr3_aa: CASSGEGSANYGYTF; cdr3_nt: TGTGCCAGCTCTGGGGAGGGAAGCGCTAACTATGGCTACACCTTC
clone_size: -; v_call: TRBV7-2; j_call: TRBJ2-3; d_call: -; cdr3_aa: CASSSRTHRGTDTQYF; cdr3_nt: TGTGCCAGCAGCTCCAGGACGCACCGGGGGACAGATACGCAGTATTTT
clone_size: once; v_call: TRBV4-1; j_call: TRBJ2-7; d_call: TRBD2; cdr3_aa: CASSQALAGGTYEQYF; cdr3_nt: TGCGCCAGCAGCCAGGCTCTAGCGGGGGGGACCTACGAGCAGTACTTC